These 22 T cell receptor beta chains share one sample of origin, sequenced in a study of T cell responses to AZD1222 COVID-19 vaccine (dated by TCRdb to 2020 to 2023). The label giving this sample's time point can be read as: baseline before first vaccination. Library construction relied on the immunoSEQ multiplex PCR assay. TCRdb took this table from immuneACCESS and kept in-frame rearrangements with V and J called. Such tables lack part of the clones; where checked against another copy, unresolved V genes explain under half of the gap, and the rest is unexplained. This sample is represented by about 110,000 clones; around 82% of them were singletons. Of the sample, less than 5% falls within the top ten clones. Sequenced material: peripheral blood, taken on day 0 of AZD1222 vaccination. These receptors came from an adult in good health.

There are a few counts of this clone. In DNA form, the CDR3 reads TGTGCCAGCAGTTACGGGGGAGGGAGTTTAAACACTGAAGCTTTCTTT. It translates to CASSYGGGSLNTEAFF. The chain combines TRBV6-5 with TRBJ1-1, with a possible D match to TRBD1 (5 bases). CDR3 length: 16 residues. CDR1 is MNHEY and CDR2 is SVGAGI in the germline V gene. Deletions cut 2 bases from V and 2 bases from J, with 15 bases between.

The chain recombines TRBV9 with TRBJ1-2; 8 bases match TRBD1. Germline V gives CDR1 SGDLS, CDR2 YYNGEE. The length of the CDR3 is 11 residues. Trimming removed 5 bases from V and 8 bases from J; junction bases left unmatched: 2. CDR3 sequence: CASRDRAGYTF. The CDR3 DNA sequence: TGTGCCAGCAGGGACAGGGCGGGCTACACCTTC.

This clone has a handful of counts. The gene calls are TRBV28 and TRBJ1-5; D unresolved. CDR3 length: 12 amino acids. The V gene's germline CDR1 is MDHEN and CDR2 SYDVKM. V was clipped by 1 base and J by 6 bases, with 4 bases between them. The CDR3 loop is CASSLSSQPQHF. The DNA for the CDR3 is TGTGCCAGCAGTTTATCGAGTCAGCCCCAGCATTTT.

This clone was detected once. This rearrangement joins TRBV18 to TRBJ1-1; 9 positions agree with TRBD1. The germline V gene has CDR1 KGHSH and CDR2 LQKENI. The length of the CDR3 is 15 residues. The J segment lost 11 bases and the V segment lost 3 bases, leaving 13 bases of the junction unmatched. Written as DNA, the CDR3 is TGTGCCAGCTCACCCCCCTCGACAGGGGGAATGCGGGCTTTCTTT. Residues: CASSPPSTGGMRAFF.

The V gene is TRBV5-1, the J gene TRBJ2-3; D remains unclear. This CDR3 has 13 amino acids. CDR1 and CDR2 from the germline V gene are SGHRS and YFSETQ. V was cut by 1 base and J by 6 bases, with 9 bases left in between. The CDR3 DNA sequence: TGCGCCAGCAGCTTGACGATGGGGGATACGCAGTATTTT. This translates into CASSLTMGDTQYF.

The rearrangement links TRBV11-2 to TRBJ2-7, with D unclear. Germline CDR1 reads SGHAT; CDR2 reads FQNNGV. Trimming pared 3 bases from V and 2 bases from J, leaving 8 bases between. The CDR3 consists of 13 residues. CDR3 protein: CASSFDSTYEQYF. DNA of the CDR3: TGTGCCAGCAGCTTCGACTCCACCTACGAGCAGTACTTC.

The rearrangement uses TRBV21-1 and TRBJ1-1; the table's D call, TRBD1, has no DNA check behind it. TRBV21-1 is a pseudogene. The CDR3 extends over 9 amino acids. The CDR3 DNA reads TGTGCCAGCACCGCAGACAGTACGTTT. This encodes CASTADSTF.

This clone appeared a few times. The chain combines TRBV5-6 with TRBJ1-4; tentatively, D is TRBD1 (5 bases). V lost 0 bases and J 4 bases, leaving 13 bases between the germline ends. The CDR3 has 16 amino acids. In germline, CDR1 is SGHDT, CDR2 YYEEEE. CDR3 amino acids: CASSLATGTNNEKLFF. CDR3 nucleotide sequence: TGTGCCAGCAGCTTGGCAACCGGGACTAATAATGAAAAACTGTTTTTT. The variable domain in full, completed from reference TRBV5-6 and TRBJ1-4, reads DAGVTQSPTHLIKTRGQQVTLRCSPKSGHDTVSWYQQALGQGPQFIFQYYEEEERQRGNFPDRFSGHQFPNYSSELNVNALLLGDSALYLCASSLATGTNNEKLFFGSGTQLSVL.

This chain connects TRBV4-1 to TRBJ2-3; D perhaps matches TRBD2 (5 bases). V was trimmed by 4 bases and J by 6 bases, leaving 23 bases between them. The CDR3 consists of 17 residues. Germline CDR1 is MGHRA and CDR2 is YSYEKL. The CDR3 sequence is CASSPGRDPHKLDTQYF. CDR3 DNA: TGCGCCAGCAGCCCAGGCCGGGATCCCCACAAATTGGATACGCAGTATTTT.

V gene TRBV7-2 combines with J gene TRBJ2-1; perhaps TRBD2 as D (5 bases). CDR1 and CDR2 (germline): SGHTA, FQGNSA. The CDR3 length is 15 residues. Trimming removed 1 base at V and 4 bases at J, with 11 bases between. The CDR3 bases are TGTGCCAGCAGCTTAGTCTGGGGAGCGTACAATGAGCAGTTCTTC. Translated: CASSLVWGAYNEQFF.

This rearrangement joins TRBV4-3 to TRBJ2-5, with D perhaps assigned TRBD1 or TRBD2 (6 bases each). The CDR3 loop spans 13 amino acids. Looked up from germline, CDR1 is LGHNA and CDR2 is YSLEER. Trimming removed 9 bases from V and 4 bases from J, with 15 bases in between. The CDR3: CARGAGRRETQYF. In DNA, the CDR3 is TGCGCCAGGGGGGCAGGGAGGCGAGAGACCCAGTACTTC.

The DNA for the CDR3 is TGTGCCAGCAGCTTGGTCGAGACACCGGAGGCCCAGTACTTC. It encodes CASSLVETPEAQYF. This chain uses TRBV5-6 with TRBJ2-5; D may be TRBD2 (5 bases). The CDR3 contains 14 residues. V lost 0 bases and J lost 9, with 15 bases in between. Looked up from germline, CDR1 is SGHDT and CDR2 is YYEEEE.

The chain employs TRBV28 and TRBJ2-7; maybe TRBD1 (6 bases). V was shortened by 5 bases and J by 0 bases, with 14 bases between the two germline ends. CDR1 is MDHEN and CDR2 is SYDVKM in the germline V gene. The CDR3 extends over 15 amino acids. The CDR3 loop reads CASSTRTESSYEQYF. CDR3 nucleotide sequence: TGTGCCAGCAGTACAAGGACAGAAAGCTCCTACGAGCAGTACTTC.

The rearrangement uses TRBV19 and TRBJ1-2; D uncertain. Trimming stripped 2 bases from V and 4 bases from J, with 8 bases between. Germline CDR1 reads LNHDA; CDR2 reads SQIVND (reference sequence). CDR3 length: 13 residues. Written as DNA, the CDR3 is TGTGCCAGTAGTATAAGCGGCATCTATGGCTACACCTTC. Its protein product is CASSISGIYGYTF.

The chain employs TRBV6-4 and TRBJ2-1; TRBD1 matches at 7 bases. There are 14 residues in the CDR3. The junction had 6 bases not matched to a gene; V was cut back by 0 bases and J by 10 bases. Germline V gene sequence: CDR1 MRHNA, CDR2 SNTAGT. Written as DNA, the CDR3 is TGTGCCAGCAGTGACTCGGCAGGGGGTCCCGAGCAGTTCTTC. It translates to CASSDSAGGPEQFF.

This clone was seen only a few times. The rearrangement uses TRBV3-1 (or the pseudogene TRBV3-2) and TRBJ2-7; possibly TRBD1 or TRBD2 for D (5 bases each). This CDR3 contains 15 residues. The V end was cut by 5 bases, the J end by 3 bases, with 17 bases between. Germline-derived CDR1 and CDR2 are LGHDT and YNNKEL (reference sequence). In nucleotides, the CDR3 is TGTGCCAGCAGCGGAGGTACGTGGGGGAGCTACGAGCAGTACTTC. Translated, it gives CASSGGTWGSYEQYF.

The chain uses TRBV6-2 or TRBV6-3 and TRBJ1-1; unclear D gene. This CDR3 is 16 amino acids long. The germline V gene encodes CDR1 MNHEY and CDR2 SVGEGT. The ends were cut back, 2 bases at V and 0 bases at J, with 13 bases in the middle. CDR3: CASSYPSLPMNTEAFF. DNA for the CDR3: TGTGCCAGCAGTTACCCTAGCCTGCCCATGAACACTGAAGCTTTCTTT.

The chain has TRBV7-2 and TRBJ2-3; TRBD1 matches at 7 bases. Germline V lookup: CDR1 SGHTA, CDR2 FQGNSA. The trim removed 5 bases at V and 6 bases at J, leaving 11 bases unmatched. This CDR3 has 15 amino acids. The CDR3 region has the DNA TGTGCCAGCAGCCCGGACAGGACCAGTGCGGATACGCAGTATTTT. The encoded protein is CASSPDRTSADTQYF.

V gene TRBV19 combines with J gene TRBJ1-5; D not resolved. Trimming removed 3 bases at V and 1 base at J, with 13 bases between. The length of the CDR3 is 16 residues. Per germline, CDR1 LNHDA and CDR2 SQIVND (reference sequence). The CDR3 coding sequence is TGTGCCAGTAGTATGGGGTCCGGCAGGAGCAATCAGCCCCAGCATTTT. Translation gives CASSMGSGRSNQPQHF.

V and J are TRBV5-1 and TRBJ1-2; D not certain. Germline values: CDR1 SGHRS, CDR2 YFSETQ. The CDR3 is made up of 13 amino acids. The V end was cut by 3 bases, the J end by 4 bases, with 10 bases between. The CDR3 loop is CASSSGPSYGYTF. As DNA, the CDR3 is TGCGCCAGCAGCTCCGGACCGAGCTATGGCTACACCTTC.

This clone was seen once. This sequence joins TRBV18 and TRBJ2-2; a weak D match, TRBD1 (5 bases). The CDR3 is 13 residues long. V was clipped by 6 bases and J by 4 bases, with 9 bases between them. The germline V gene encodes CDR1 KGHSH and CDR2 LQKENI. In nucleotides, the CDR3 is TGTGCCAGCTCCAGGGCCACCACCGGGGAGCTGTTTTTT. It codes for CASSRATTGELFF.

The rearrangement links TRBV9 to TRBJ1-3; no clear D gene. The germline gives CDR1 SGDLS, CDR2 YYNGEE. The CDR3 covers 18 residues. Trimming removed 0 bases from V and 0 bases from J, with 16 bases in between. This CDR3 is CASSVDLGGSSSGNTIYF. The CDR3 DNA reads TGTGCCAGCAGCGTAGATCTGGGTGGGAGTAGCTCTGGAAACACCATATATTTT.